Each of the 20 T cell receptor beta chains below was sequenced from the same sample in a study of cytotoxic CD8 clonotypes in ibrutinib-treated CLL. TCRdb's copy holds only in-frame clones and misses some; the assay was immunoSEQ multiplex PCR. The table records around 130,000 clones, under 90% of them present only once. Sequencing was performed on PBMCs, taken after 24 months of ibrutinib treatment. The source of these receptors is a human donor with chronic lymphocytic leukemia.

CDR3 in DNA: TGTGCCTGGAGGGGGAACACTGAAGCTTTCTTT. This translates into CAWRGNTEAFF. The chain combines TRBV30 with TRBJ1-1; no firm D call. V was pared by 3 bases and J by 1 base, with 3 bases between. The CDR3 has 11 amino acids. From germline, CDR1 is GTSNPN and CDR2 SVGIG (reference sequence).

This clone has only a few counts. The CDR3 here is CASSIPTGTGYGYTF. The DNA of the CDR3 is TGTGCCAGTAGTATCCCGACAGGGACGGGTTACGGCTACACCTTC. This chain uses TRBV19 with TRBJ1-2; 7 nucleotides match TRBD1. This CDR3 spans 15 amino acids. The V and J ends lost 3 bases and 8 bases, in that order; junction bases with no gene match: 12. Looked up from germline, CDR1 is LNHDA and CDR2 is SQIVND (reference sequence).

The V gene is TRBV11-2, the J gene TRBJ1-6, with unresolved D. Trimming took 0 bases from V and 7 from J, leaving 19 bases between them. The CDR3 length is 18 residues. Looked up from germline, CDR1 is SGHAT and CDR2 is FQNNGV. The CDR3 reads CASSLDGFGQGWNSPLHF. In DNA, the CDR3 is TGTGCCAGCAGCTTAGATGGTTTCGGGCAAGGATGGAATTCACCCCTCCACTTT. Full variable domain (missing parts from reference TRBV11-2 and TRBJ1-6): EAGVAQSPRYKIIEKRQSVAFWCNPISGHATLYWYQQILGQGPKLLIQFQNNGVVDDSQLPKDRFSAERLKGVDSTLKIQPAKLEDSAVYLCASSLDGFGQGWNSPLHFGNGTRLTVT.

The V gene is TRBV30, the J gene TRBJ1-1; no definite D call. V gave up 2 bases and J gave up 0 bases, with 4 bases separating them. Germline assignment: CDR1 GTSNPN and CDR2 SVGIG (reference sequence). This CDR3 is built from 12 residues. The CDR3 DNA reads TGTGCCTGGAGTCATATGAACACTGAAGCTTTCTTT. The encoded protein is CAWSHMNTEAFF.

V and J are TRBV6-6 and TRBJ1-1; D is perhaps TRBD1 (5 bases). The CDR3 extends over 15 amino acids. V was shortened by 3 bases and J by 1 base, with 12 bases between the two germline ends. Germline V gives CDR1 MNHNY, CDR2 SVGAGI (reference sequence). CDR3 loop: CASSYSGTANTEAFF. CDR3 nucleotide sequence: TGTGCCAGCAGTTATTCCGGGACGGCGAACACTGAAGCTTTCTTT.

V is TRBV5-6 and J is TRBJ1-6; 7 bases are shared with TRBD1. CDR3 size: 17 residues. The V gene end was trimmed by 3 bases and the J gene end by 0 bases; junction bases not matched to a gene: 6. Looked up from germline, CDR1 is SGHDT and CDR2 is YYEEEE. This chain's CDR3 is CASSSGQAGSYNSPLHF. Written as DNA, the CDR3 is TGTGCCAGCAGCTCCGGACAGGCAGGCTCCTATAATTCACCCCTCCACTTT.

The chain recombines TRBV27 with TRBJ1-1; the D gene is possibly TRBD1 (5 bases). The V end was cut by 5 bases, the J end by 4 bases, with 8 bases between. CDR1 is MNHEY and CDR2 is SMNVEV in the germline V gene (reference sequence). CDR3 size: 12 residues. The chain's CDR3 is CASSRGGTEAFF. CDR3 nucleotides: TGTGCCAGCAGTCGCGGGGGCACTGAAGCTTTCTTT.

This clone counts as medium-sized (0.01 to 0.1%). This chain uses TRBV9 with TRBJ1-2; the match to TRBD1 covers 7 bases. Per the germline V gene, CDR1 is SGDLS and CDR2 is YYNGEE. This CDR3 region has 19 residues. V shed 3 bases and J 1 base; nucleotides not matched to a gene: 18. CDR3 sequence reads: CASSGEPLGRDSYNYGYTF. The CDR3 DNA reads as TGTGCCAGCAGCGGAGAACCTCTCGGCCGGGACAGCTATAACTATGGCTACACCTTC.

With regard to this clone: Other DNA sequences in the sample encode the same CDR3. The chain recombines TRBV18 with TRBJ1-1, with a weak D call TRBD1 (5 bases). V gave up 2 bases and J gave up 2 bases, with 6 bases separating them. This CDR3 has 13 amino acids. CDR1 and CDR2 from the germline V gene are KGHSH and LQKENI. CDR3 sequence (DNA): TGTGCCAGCTCACCAGGGGCAAACACTGAAGCTTTCTTT. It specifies CASSPGANTEAFF. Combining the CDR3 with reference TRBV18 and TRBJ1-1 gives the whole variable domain NAGVMQNPRHLVRRRGQEARLRCSPMKGHSHVYWYRQLPEEGLKFMVYLQKENIIDESGMPKERFSAEFPKEGPSILRIQQVVRGDSAAYFCASSPGANTEAFFGQGTRLTVV.

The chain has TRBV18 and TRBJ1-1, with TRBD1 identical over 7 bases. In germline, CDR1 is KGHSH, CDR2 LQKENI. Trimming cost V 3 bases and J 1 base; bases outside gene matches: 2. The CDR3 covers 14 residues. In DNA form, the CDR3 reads TGTGCCAGCTCACCGACAGGGAAGAACACTGAAGCTTTCTTT. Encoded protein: CASSPTGKNTEAFF.

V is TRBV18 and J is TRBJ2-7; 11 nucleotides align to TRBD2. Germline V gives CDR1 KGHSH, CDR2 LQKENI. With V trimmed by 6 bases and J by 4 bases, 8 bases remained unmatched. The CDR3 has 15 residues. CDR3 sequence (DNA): TGTGCCAGCTCGGCCGGGACTAGCGGAACATACGAGCAGTACTTC. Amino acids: CASSAGTSGTYEQYF.

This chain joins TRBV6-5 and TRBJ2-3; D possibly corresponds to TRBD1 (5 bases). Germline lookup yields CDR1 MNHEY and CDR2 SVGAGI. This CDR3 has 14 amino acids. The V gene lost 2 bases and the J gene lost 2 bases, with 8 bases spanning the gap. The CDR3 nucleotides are TGTGCCAGCAGTTACAGGGGTTACACAGATACGCAGTATTTT. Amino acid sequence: CASSYRGYTDTQYF.

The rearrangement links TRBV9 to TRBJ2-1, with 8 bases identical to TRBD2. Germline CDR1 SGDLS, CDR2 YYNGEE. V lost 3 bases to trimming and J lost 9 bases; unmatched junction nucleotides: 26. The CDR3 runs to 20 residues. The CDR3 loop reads CASSAQPGLEVGLSRPEQFF. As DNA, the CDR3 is TGTGCCAGCAGCGCGCAACCGGGACTAGAGGTTGGCCTATCTAGACCTGAGCAGTTCTTC.

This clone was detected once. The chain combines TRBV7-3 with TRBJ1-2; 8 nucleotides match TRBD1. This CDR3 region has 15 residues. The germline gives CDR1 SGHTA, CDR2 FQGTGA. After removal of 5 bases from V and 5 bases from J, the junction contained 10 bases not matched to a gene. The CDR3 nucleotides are TGTGCCAGCAGCCTTGGACAGGGACTATCATATGGCTACACCTTC. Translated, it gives CASSLGQGLSYGYTF. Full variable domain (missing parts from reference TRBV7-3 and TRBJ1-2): GAGVSQTPSNKVTEKGKYVELRCDPISGHTALYWYRQSLGQGPEFLIYFQGTGAADDSGLPNDRFFAVRPEGSVSTLKIQRTERGDSAVYLCASSLGQGLSYGYTFGSGTRLTVV.

The CDR3 protein is CATSRGTSGNTDTQYF. CDR3 in DNA: TGTGCCACCAGCAGGGGGACTAGCGGGAACACAGATACGCAGTATTTT. This chain joins TRBV15 and TRBJ2-3; 13 bases line up with TRBD2. The germline CDR1 and CDR2 sequences are LNHNV and YYDKDF (reference sequence). The CDR3 covers 16 residues. V shed 3 bases, J shed 2 bases, and the junction held 2 bases outside the gene matches.

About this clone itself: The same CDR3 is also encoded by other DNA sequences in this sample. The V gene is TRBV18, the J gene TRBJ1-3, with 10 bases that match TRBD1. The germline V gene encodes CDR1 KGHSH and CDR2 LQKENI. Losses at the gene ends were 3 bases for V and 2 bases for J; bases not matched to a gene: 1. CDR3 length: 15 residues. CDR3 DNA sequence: TGTGCCAGCTCACCCGGGACAGGGGCTGGAAACACCATATATTTT. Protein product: CASSPGTGAGNTIYF.

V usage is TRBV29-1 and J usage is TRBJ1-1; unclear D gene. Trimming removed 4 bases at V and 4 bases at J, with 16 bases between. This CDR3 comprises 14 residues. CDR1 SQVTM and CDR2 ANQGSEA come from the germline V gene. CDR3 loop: CSVVEAGVGTEAFF. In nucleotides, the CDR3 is TGCAGCGTTGTTGAGGCTGGGGTCGGCACTGAAGCTTTCTTT. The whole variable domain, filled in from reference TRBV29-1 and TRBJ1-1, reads SAVISQKPSRDICQRGTSLTIQCQVDSQVTMMFWYRQQPGQSLTLIATANQGSEATYESGFVIDKFPISRPNLTFSTLTVSNMSPEDSSIYLCSVVEAGVGTEAFFGQGTRLTVV.

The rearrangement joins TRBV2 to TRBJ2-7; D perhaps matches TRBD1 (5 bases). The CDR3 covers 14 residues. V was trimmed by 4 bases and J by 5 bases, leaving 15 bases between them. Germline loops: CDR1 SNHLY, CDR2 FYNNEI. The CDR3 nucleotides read TGTGCCAGCAGTGCTCAGGGCCTTATCGACGAGCAGTACTTC. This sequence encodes CASSAQGLIDEQYF.

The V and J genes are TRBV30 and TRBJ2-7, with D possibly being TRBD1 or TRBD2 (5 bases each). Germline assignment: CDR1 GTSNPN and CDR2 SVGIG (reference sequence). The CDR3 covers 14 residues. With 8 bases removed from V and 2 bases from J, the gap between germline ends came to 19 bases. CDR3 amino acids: CAGTSERTPYEQYF. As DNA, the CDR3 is TGTGCCGGGACGTCTGAGCGGACCCCCTACGAGCAGTACTTC.

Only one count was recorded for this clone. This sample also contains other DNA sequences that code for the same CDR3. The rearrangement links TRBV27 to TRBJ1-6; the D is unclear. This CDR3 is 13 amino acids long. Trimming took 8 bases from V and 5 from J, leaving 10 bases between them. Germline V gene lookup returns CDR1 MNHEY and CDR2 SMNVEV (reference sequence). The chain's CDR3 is CASRRLNNSPLHF. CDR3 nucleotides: TGTGCCAGCCGGCGGCTCAATAATTCACCCCTCCACTTT.